This passage covers 20 T cell receptor beta chains from one sample sequenced in a study of TIL therapy for anti-PD-1-resistant metastatic lung cancer. This was the immunoSEQ v3 assay. Profiling relied on immunoSEQ multiplex PCR, and the TCRdb table lists in-frame clones only, not all of them. The profile shows 50,000 to 70,000 clones, roughly four fifths of them singletons. Indicated time point: pre-treatment sample, taken before nivolumab and TIL therapy. Sequencing used blood, obtained at baseline. Receptors were obtained from a person between 25 and 79 years old with non-small cell lung cancer.

This chain connects TRBV30 to TRBJ1-2; 8 positions agree with TRBD1. Germline values: CDR1 GTSNPN, CDR2 SVGIG (reference sequence). V shed 2 bases, J shed 3 bases, and the junction held 14 bases outside the gene matches. The CDR3 sequence is 17 residues long. The CDR3 DNA sequence: TGTGCCTGGAGTAGCGCTAGGACAGGGAATCGGTACTATGGCTACACCTTC. Its protein product is CAWSSARTGNRYYGYTF.

The chain is built from TRBV7-6 and TRBJ2-2; no clear D gene. Germline values: CDR1 SGHVS, CDR2 FNYEAQ. The CDR3 totals 17 residues. Trimming took off 5 bases at V and 0 bases at J, with 16 bases between the two ends. CDR3 sequence: CASSLMGTGPNTGELFF. Written as DNA, the CDR3 is TGTGCCAGCAGCCTAATGGGTACCGGGCCGAACACCGGGGAGCTGTTTTTT.

The chain links TRBV28 to TRBJ2-7; 10 nucleotides agree with TRBD2. Germline-derived CDR1 and CDR2 are MDHEN and SYDVKM. This CDR3 is built from 15 residues. The V and J ends lost 3 bases and 0 bases, in that order; junction bases with no gene match: 2. Here the CDR3 DNA reads TGTGCCAGCAGTTTTAGCGGGGGGATCTCCTACGAGCAGTACTTC. It encodes CASSFSGGISYEQYF.

The chain joins TRBV5-8 to TRBJ1-6; the D is unclear. V lost 2 bases to trimming and J lost 12 bases, with 15 bases between them. Germline lookup yields CDR1 SGHTS and CDR2 YDEGEE. The CDR3 runs 14 residues. The CDR3 loop is CASSLIGPPGPLHF. The CDR3 coding sequence is TGTGCCAGCAGCTTAATAGGGCCCCCGGGACCCCTCCACTTT. Full variable domain (rest looked up from reference TRBV5-8 and TRBJ1-6): EAGVTQSPTHLIKTRGQQATLRCSPISGHTSVYWYQQALGLGLQFLLWYDEGEERNRGNFPPRFSGRQFPNYSSELNVNALELEDSALYLCASSLIGPPGPLHFGNGTRLTVT.

The chain has TRBV12-3 or TRBV12-4 and TRBJ1-2, with a possible D match to TRBD1 (5 bases). V shed 5 bases and J shed 6 bases, with 13 bases lying between them. The CDR3 extends over 13 amino acids. This chain's CDR3 is CASSLTPGHGYTF. CDR3 coding DNA: TGTGCCAGCAGTCTGACCCCGGGACATGGCTACACCTTC.

V usage is TRBV6-6 and J usage is TRBJ2-3; a possible D gene is TRBD2 (5 bases). Germline V lookup: CDR1 MNHNY, CDR2 SVGAGI (reference sequence). CDR3 length: 15 residues. The V end was cut by 7 bases, the J end by 4 bases, with 18 bases between. CDR3 in DNA: TGTGCCAGCATCCTCACCCGGGATTCCGCAGATACGCAGTATTTT. Amino acid sequence: CASILTRDSADTQYF.

About this clone itself: The sample contains more than one DNA sequence encoding this CDR3. The chain joins TRBV18 to TRBJ2-5; D gene uncertain. This CDR3 has 12 residues. V was pared by 6 bases and J by 4 bases, with 9 bases between. From germline, CDR1 is KGHSH and CDR2 LQKENI. CDR3 residues: CASSPSGETQYF. As DNA, the CDR3 is TGTGCCAGCTCCCCTAGTGGAGAGACCCAGTACTTC.

The V gene is TRBV5-1, the J gene TRBJ2-5, with a possible D match to TRBD2 (5 bases). Trimming took 3 bases from V and 1 from J, leaving 7 bases between them. Looked up from germline, CDR1 is SGHRS and CDR2 is YFSETQ. This CDR3 spans 13 amino acids. CDR3 bases: TGCGCCAGCAGCTCGGGGATCCAAGAGACCCAGTACTTC. Amino acid sequence: CASSSGIQETQYF.

The V and J genes are TRBV19 and TRBJ1-1; possible D gene TRBD1, 6 bases. CDR3 size: 15 residues. Per germline, CDR1 LNHDA and CDR2 SQIVND (reference sequence). V shed 3 bases and J shed 0 bases, with 11 bases lying between them. CDR3 DNA: TGTGCCAGTAGTATTCAGGGGCAGGTGAACACTGAAGCTTTCTTT. Translated, it gives CASSIQGQVNTEAFF.

V and J are TRBV7-8 and TRBJ2-1; D is perhaps TRBD1 or TRBD2 (5 bases each). V was clipped by 3 bases and J by 5 bases, with 14 bases between them. The CDR3 has 15 amino acids. Germline V gene data show CDR1 as SGHVS and CDR2 as FQNEAQ. The CDR3 loop reads CASSFGAGRDNEQFF. The CDR3 DNA reads as TGTGCCAGCAGCTTCGGGGCAGGAAGGGACAATGAGCAGTTCTTC. The full variable domain, completed using reference TRBV7-8 and TRBJ2-1, is GAGVSQSPRYKVAKRGQDVALRCDPISGHVSLFWYQQALGQGPEFLTYFQNEAQLDKSGLPSDRFFAERPEGSVSTLKIQRTQQEDSAVYLCASSFGAGRDNEQFFGPGTRLTVL.

The V and J genes are TRBV6-2 or TRBV6-3 and TRBJ2-2; D is ambiguous. The germline gives CDR1 MNHEY, CDR2 SVGEGT. Trimming shortened V by 2 bases and J by 9 bases, and 13 bases separated the two germline ends. The length of the CDR3 is 14 residues. CDR3 DNA sequence: TGTGCCAGCAGTTACGGGAAAGGGAAATGGGAGCTGTTTTTT. Its translation: CASSYGKGKWELFF.

The chain is built from TRBV5-3 and TRBJ1-4, with TRBD1 matching 9 bases. TRBV5-3 is noted as an ORF with a role that remains uncertain. V shed 4 bases, J shed 8 bases, and the junction held 9 bases outside the gene matches. The CDR3 is 15 amino acids. The CDR3 DNA reads as TGTGCCAGAAGCATCACAGGGGGCGAGAAAGAAAAACTGTTTTTT. It specifies CARSITGGEKEKLFF.

This chain connects TRBV6-5 to TRBJ1-6; D perhaps matches TRBD1 (6 bases). This CDR3 spans 14 amino acids. Trimming removed 4 bases at V and 8 bases at J, with 12 bases between. Per the germline V gene, CDR1 is MNHEY and CDR2 is SVGAGI. CDR3 sequence reads: CASSFQGRHSPLHF. In DNA, the CDR3 is TGTGCCAGCAGTTTTCAGGGGCGGCATTCACCCCTCCACTTT.

This chain links TRBV28 with TRBJ1-4; D uncertain. Germline lookup yields CDR1 MDHEN and CDR2 SYDVKM. V was cut by 2 bases and J by 6 bases, with 7 bases left in between. This CDR3 is built from 13 residues. Written as DNA, the CDR3 is TGTGCCAGCAGTTTAAATCCAGATGAAAAACTGTTTTTT. It is translated as CASSLNPDEKLFF.

The chain recombines TRBV11-2 with TRBJ1-6; D not certain. The V end lost 4 bases, the J end lost 1 base, and 8 bases lay between the germline ends. CDR1 is SGHAT and CDR2 is FQNNGV in the germline V gene. This CDR3 comprises 15 residues. In DNA form, the CDR3 reads TGTGCCAGCAGCTGGGGAGCATCCTATAATTCACCCCTCCACTTT. It translates to CASSWGASYNSPLHF.

This clone was seen once. The chain carries TRBV11-2 and TRBJ2-3; D gene uncertain. V was cut by 0 bases and J by 11 bases, with 9 bases left in between. Per the germline V gene, CDR1 is SGHAT and CDR2 is FQNNGV. This CDR3 contains 12 residues. CDR3 protein: CASSLDGGKQYF. CDR3 in DNA: TGTGCCAGCAGCTTAGATGGTGGTAAGCAGTATTTT.

The chain employs TRBV28 and TRBJ2-7; no clear D. Trimming left V 2 bases short and J 0 bases short, with 14 bases between. Germline assignment: CDR1 MDHEN and CDR2 SYDVKM. The CDR3 runs 16 residues. The CDR3 region has the DNA TGTGCCAGCAGTTTAACGGCCCAGATCCCCTCCTACGAGCAGTACTTC. The encoded protein is CASSLTAQIPSYEQYF.

The genes are TRBV25-1 and TRBJ1-6; TRBD1 is a possible D gene (5 bases). Trimming left V 3 bases short and J 6 bases short, with 21 bases between. This CDR3 spans 18 amino acids. Germline lookup yields CDR1 MGHDK and CDR2 SYGVNS. This CDR3 is CASSDTGLGVFGNSPLHF. The CDR3 DNA reads TGTGCCAGCAGTGACACAGGTCTTGGGGTTTTTGGTAATTCACCCCTCCACTTT.

The DNA for the CDR3 is TGTGCCAGCAGCTTAACAGGAGAGCAGTTCTTC. It is translated as CASSLTGEQFF. V and J are TRBV7-8 and TRBJ2-1, with TRBD1 as a possible D gene (5 bases). CDR1 is SGHVS, CDR2 FQNEAQ, per germline. V was clipped by 2 bases and J by 10 bases, with 6 bases between them. The CDR3 consists of 11 residues.

This clone was counted a few times. The J gene is TRBJ1-6, the V gene TRBV27; the D gene is possibly TRBD1 (6 bases). Germline V gene sequence: CDR1 MNHEY, CDR2 SMNVEV (reference sequence). The CDR3 has 12 amino acids. The V end lost 6 bases, the J end lost 12 bases, and 12 bases lay between the germline ends. As DNA, the CDR3 is TGTGCCAGCAGACCAGGGGTTGGACCCCTCCACTTT. It yields the protein CASRPGVGPLHF.